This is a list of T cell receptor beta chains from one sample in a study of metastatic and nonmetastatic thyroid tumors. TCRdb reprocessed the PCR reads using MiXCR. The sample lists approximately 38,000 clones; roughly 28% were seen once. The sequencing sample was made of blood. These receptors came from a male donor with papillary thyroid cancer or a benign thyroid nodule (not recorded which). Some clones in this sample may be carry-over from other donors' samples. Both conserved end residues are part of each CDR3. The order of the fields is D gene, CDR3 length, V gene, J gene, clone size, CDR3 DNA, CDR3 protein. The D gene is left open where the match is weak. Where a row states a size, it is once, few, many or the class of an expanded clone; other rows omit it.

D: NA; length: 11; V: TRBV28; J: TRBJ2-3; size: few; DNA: TGTGCCAGCAGCAGACTGGGTACGCAGTATTTT; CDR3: CASSRLGTQYF
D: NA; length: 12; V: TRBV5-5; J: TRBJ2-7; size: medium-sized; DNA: TGTGCCAGCAGCTTATCCTCCTACGAGCAGTACTTC; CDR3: CASSLSSYEQYF
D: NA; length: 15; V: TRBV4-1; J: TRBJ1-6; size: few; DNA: TGCGCCAGCAGCCCATCGGGGGGTAGTGATTCACCCCTCCACTTT; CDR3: CASSPSGGSDSPLHF
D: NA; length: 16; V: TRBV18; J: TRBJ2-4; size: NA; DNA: TGTGCCAGCTCACCAGGAGGGGCAGGCTCAAAAAACATTCAGTACTTC; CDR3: CASSPGGAGSKNIQYF
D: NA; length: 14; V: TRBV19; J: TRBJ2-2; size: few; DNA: TGTGCCAGTAGTATCCGGGACAACACCGGGGAGCTGTTTTTT; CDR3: CASSIRDNTGELFF
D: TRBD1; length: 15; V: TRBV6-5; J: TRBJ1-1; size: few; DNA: TGTGCCAGCAGTTACAGGCGGACAGGGGTTACTGAAGCTTTCTTC; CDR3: CASSYRRTGVTEAFF
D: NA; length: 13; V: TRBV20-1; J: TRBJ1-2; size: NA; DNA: TGCAGTGCTAGTAGGACGGACAACTATGGCTACACCTTC; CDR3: CSASRTDNYGYTF
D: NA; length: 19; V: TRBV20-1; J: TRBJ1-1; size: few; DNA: TGCAGTGCTAGACCGACGAGGGACGGTAAGTCCCTGGTGAACACTGAAGCTTTCTTT; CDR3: CSARPTRDGKSLVNTEAFF
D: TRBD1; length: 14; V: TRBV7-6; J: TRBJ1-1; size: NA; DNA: TGTGCCAGCAGCTCACAGGGGGTGAACACTGAAGCTTTCTTT; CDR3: CASSSQGVNTEAFF
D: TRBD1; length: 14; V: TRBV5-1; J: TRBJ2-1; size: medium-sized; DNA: TGCGCCAGCAGCTTGACAAGACAGGGCAATGAGCAGTTCTTC; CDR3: CASSLTRQGNEQFF
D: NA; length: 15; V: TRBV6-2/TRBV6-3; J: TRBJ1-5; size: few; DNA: TGTGCCAGCAGTTCGAGGGGTGTTAGCAATCAGCCCCAGCATTTT; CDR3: CASSSRGVSNQPQHF
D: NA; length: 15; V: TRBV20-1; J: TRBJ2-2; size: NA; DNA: TGCAGTGCTAGCAAACAGGAAACGAACACCGGGGAGCTGTTTTTT; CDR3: CSASKQETNTGELFF
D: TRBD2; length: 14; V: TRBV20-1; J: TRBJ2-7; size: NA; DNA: TGCAGTGCTAGTCCTGCGGGAGAGCACTACGAGCAGTACTTC; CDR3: CSASPAGEHYEQYF
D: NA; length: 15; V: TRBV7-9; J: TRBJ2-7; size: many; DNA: TGTGCCAGCAGCTTAGGCGGCTCGGGGACCTACGAGCAGTACTTC; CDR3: CASSLGGSGTYEQYF
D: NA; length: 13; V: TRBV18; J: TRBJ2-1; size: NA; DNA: TGTGCCAGCTCACCGGACACCTACAATGAGCAGTTCTTC; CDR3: CASSPDTYNEQFF
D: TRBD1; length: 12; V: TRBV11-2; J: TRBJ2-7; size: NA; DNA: TGTGCCAGCAACTTAACAGGGGCTGAGCAGTACTTC; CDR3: CASNLTGAEQYF
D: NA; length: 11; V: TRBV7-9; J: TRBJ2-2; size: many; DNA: TGTGCCAGCAGCGAAACCGGGGAGCTGTTTTTT; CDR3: CASSETGELFF
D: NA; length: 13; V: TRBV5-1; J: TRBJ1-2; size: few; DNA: TGCGCCAGCAGCTTGAACGGCGACTATGGCTACACCTTC; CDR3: CASSLNGDYGYTF
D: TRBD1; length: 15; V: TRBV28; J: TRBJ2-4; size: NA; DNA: TGTGCCAGCAACACAGGGGGCTTCGCCAAAAACATTCAGTACTTC; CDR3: CASNTGGFAKNIQYF
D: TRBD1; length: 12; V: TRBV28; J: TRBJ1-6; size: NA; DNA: TGTGCCAGCCGGACAGGGCGCTCACCCCTCCACTTT; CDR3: CASRTGRSPLHF
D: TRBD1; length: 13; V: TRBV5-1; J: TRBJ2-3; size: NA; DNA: TGCGCCAGCCGCCAGGGGGACACAGATACGCAGTATTTT; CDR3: CASRQGDTDTQYF
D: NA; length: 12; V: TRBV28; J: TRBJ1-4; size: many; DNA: TGTGCCAGCAGCTCTCAGCGAGAAAAACTGTTTTTT; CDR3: CASSSQREKLFF
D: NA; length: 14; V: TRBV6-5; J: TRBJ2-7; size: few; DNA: TGTGCCAGCAGTTACTCCGGGGGGCCCTACGAGCAGTACTTC; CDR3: CASSYSGGPYEQYF
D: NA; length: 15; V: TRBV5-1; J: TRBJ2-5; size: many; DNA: TGCGCCAGCAGCCGGGTGGTTCAGAAGATGGAGACCCAGTACTTC; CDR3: CASSRVVQKMETQYF
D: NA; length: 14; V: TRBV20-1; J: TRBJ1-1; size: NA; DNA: TGCAGTGCACTTAAGACCCTAGGCGGCACTGAAGCTTTCTTT; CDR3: CSALKTLGGTEAFF
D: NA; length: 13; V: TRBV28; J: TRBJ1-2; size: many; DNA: TGTGCCAGCAGTCTCAGGGGTGGCTATGGCTACACCTTC; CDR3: CASSLRGGYGYTF
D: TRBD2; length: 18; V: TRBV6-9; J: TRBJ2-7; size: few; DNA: TGTGCCAGCAGTTCCGGGGGGTTTGGTTCTCTACCCTACTACGAGCAGTACTTC; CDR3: CASSSGGFGSLPYYEQYF
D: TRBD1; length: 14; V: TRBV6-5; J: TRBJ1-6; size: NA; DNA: TGTGCCAGCAGTTTCCAGGGGGCGGATTCACCCCTCCACTTT; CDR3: CASSFQGADSPLHF
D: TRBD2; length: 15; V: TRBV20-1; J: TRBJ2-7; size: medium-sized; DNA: TGCAGTGCTAGAGTTACTAGCGGGAGCTTCCCCGAGCAGTACTTC; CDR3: CSARVTSGSFPEQYF
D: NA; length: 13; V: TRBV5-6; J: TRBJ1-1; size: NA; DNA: TGTGCCAGCAGCTTGGGGAGGGGGACTGAAGCTTTCTTT; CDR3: CASSLGRGTEAFF
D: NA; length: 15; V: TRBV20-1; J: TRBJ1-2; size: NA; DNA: TGCAGTGCTGGAGGCAGGAGCAGGGCTAACTATGGCTACACCTTC; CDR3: CSAGGRSRANYGYTF
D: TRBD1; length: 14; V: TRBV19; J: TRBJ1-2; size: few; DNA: TGTGCAGACCTTCTCAGGGGGCGCCGATATGGCTACACCTTC; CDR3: CADLLRGRRYGYTF
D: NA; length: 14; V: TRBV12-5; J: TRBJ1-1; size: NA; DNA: TGTGCTAGTGGACGCTCCGGGGGGCGGGATGAAGCTTTCTTT; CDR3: CASGRSGGRDEAFF
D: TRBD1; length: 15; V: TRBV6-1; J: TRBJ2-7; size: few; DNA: TGTGCCAGCAGGACCCGGGACAGGGAGTACTACGAGCAGTACTTC; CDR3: CASRTRDREYYEQYF
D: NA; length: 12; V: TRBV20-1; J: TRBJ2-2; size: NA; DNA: TGCAGTGCTAGGACCCAGGTGGGGGAGCTGTTTTTT; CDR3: CSARTQVGELFF
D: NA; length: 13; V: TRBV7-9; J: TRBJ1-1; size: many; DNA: TGTGCCAGCAGCCCTTTGGGGAACACTGAAGCTTTCTTT; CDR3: CASSPLGNTEAFF
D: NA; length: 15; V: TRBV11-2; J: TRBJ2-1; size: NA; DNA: TGTGCCAGCAGCTTGGGCGGGCGACCGGGCCGTGAGCAGTTCTTC; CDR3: CASSLGGRPGREQFF
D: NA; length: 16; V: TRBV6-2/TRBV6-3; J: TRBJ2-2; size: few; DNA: TGTGCCACTCTTGCGGGACAGTCAGCTAACACCGGGGAGCTGTTTTTT; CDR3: CATLAGQSANTGELFF
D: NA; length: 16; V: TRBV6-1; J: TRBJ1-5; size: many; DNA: TGTGCCAGCAGGGAGACAGTGGACTATAGCAATCAGCCCCAGCATTTT; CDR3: CASRETVDYSNQPQHF
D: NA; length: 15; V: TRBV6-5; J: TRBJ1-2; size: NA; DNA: TGTGCCAGCAGTTACACGACCGGGACAAACTATGGCTACACCTTC; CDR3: CASSYTTGTNYGYTF
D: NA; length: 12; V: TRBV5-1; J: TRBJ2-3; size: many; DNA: TGCGCCAGCGCCGACTACACAGATACGCAGTATTTT; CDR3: CASADYTDTQYF
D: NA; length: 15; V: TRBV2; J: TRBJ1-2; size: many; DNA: TGTGCCAGCAGTGGAACGGCTCCGGCTAACTATGGCTACACCTTC; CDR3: CASSGTAPANYGYTF
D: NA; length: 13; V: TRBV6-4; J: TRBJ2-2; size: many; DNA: TGTGCCAGCAGTGAGGGAAACACCGGGGAGCTGTTTTTT; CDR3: CASSEGNTGELFF
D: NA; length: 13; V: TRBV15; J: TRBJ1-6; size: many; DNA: TGTGCCACCAGCAGAGGAGAGAATTCACCCCTCCACTTT; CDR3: CATSRGENSPLHF
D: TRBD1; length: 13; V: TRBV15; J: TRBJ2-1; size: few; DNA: TGTGCCACCAGCAACTTACAGGGGAATGAGCAGTTCTTC; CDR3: CATSNLQGNEQFF
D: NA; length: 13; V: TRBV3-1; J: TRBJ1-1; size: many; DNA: TGTGCCAGCAGCCCAGGGGCAGGCACTGAAGCTTTCTTT; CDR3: CASSPGAGTEAFF
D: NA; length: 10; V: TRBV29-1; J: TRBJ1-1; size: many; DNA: TGCAGCGTTGGTAGACCGGACGCTTTCTTT; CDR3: CSVGRPDAFF
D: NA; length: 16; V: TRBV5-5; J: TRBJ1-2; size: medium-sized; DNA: TGTGCCAGCAGCTTGTTTCAGGACATTTTGGGCTATGGCTACACCTTC; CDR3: CASSLFQDILGYGYTF
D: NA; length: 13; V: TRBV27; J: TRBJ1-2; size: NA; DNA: TGTGCCAGCAGTTTCGGGGGAGCCTATGGCTACACCTTC; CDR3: CASSFGGAYGYTF
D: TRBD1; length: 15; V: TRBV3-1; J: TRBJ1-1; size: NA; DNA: TGTGCCAGCAGCCACTACGGGACAGGAGACACTGAAGCTTTCTTT; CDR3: CASSHYGTGDTEAFF
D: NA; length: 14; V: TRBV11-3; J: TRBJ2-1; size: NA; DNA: TGTGCCAGCAGCTCAAGGGGGGTCTACAATGAGCAGTTCTTC; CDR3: CASSSRGVYNEQFF
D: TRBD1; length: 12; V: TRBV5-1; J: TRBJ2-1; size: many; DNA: TGCGCCAGTCACAGGGGGCGCAATGAGCAGTTCTTC; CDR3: CASHRGRNEQFF
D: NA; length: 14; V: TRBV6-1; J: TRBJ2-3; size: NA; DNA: TGTGCCAGCATTGAATCGCTTGAAACAGATACGCAGTATTTT; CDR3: CASIESLETDTQYF
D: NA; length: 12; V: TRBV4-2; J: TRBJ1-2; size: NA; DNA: TGTGCCAGCAGCCAAGGCGACTATGGCTACACCTTC; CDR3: CASSQGDYGYTF